These 10 T cell receptor beta chains were sequenced from one sample in a study of blood T cell repertoires in COVID-19. The protocol was immunoSEQ multiplex PCR, while the TCRdb copy is restricted to in-frame clones and leaves out a portion. The sample has approximately 70,000 clones, 91% seen once. Sequencing was performed on peripheral blood. The receptors were sampled from a man between 45 and 60 years old with COVID-19, enrolled during active disease.

This clone has only a few counts. V is TRBV30 and J is TRBJ2-7; 8 nucleotides match TRBD1. The CDR3 is 13 amino acids. CDR1 is GTSNPN, CDR2 SVGIG, per germline (reference sequence). J gave up 6 bases and V 1 base, and 5 bases lay outside the gene matches. As DNA, the CDR3 is TGTGCCTGGAGTGACAGGGGGTTTGCCGAGCAGTACGTC. This translates into CAWSDRGFAEQYV.

This clone showed up just once. The chain uses TRBV7-2 and TRBJ2-2; D is unclear. Per the germline V gene, CDR1 is SGHTA and CDR2 is FQGNSA. V lost 2 bases to trimming and J lost 5 bases, with 6 bases between them. This CDR3 region has 13 residues. CDR3 sequence reads: CASSLSFTGELFF. CDR3 in DNA: TGTGCCAGCAGCTTATCATTTACCGGGGAGCTGTTTTTT.

The V and J genes are TRBV6-2 or TRBV6-3 and TRBJ2-1, with 7 bases fitting TRBD1. Germline CDR1 is MNHEY and CDR2 is SVGEGT. The junction had 9 bases not matched to a gene; V was cut back by 7 bases and J by 6 bases. This CDR3 is built from 14 residues. The CDR3 reads CASTPTGTGNEQFF. DNA for the CDR3: TGTGCCAGCACCCCGACAGGGACGGGCAATGAGCAGTTCTTC.

This clone was detected once. This sequence joins TRBV29-1 and TRBJ1-3, with TRBD1 as a possible D gene (6 bases). Trimming took off 5 bases at V and 2 bases at J, with 10 bases between the two ends. Germline-derived CDR1 and CDR2 are SQVTM and ANQGSEA. There are 13 residues in the CDR3. CDR3 nucleotide sequence: TGCAGCGTTCTGGGGGGGCCTGGAAACACCATATATTTT. This gives the protein CSVLGGPGNTIYF.

The chain has TRBV4-1 and TRBJ2-4; D might be TRBD2 (7 bases). V lost 3 bases and J 9 bases, leaving 27 bases between the germline ends. Germline V gives CDR1 MGHRA, CDR2 YSYEKL. The CDR3 runs to 18 residues. The DNA of the CDR3 is TGCGCCAGCAGCCAGCAGCTCGGGGGGCCTATCCTGTACGCCATTCAGTACTTC. Translation gives CASSQQLGGPILYAIQYF.

The chain links TRBV5-8 to TRBJ2-2, with 7 bases aligning to TRBD2. V gave up 1 base and J gave up 6 bases; unmatched junction bases: 6. The germline CDR1 and CDR2 sequences are SGHTS and YDEGEE. This CDR3 contains 15 residues. The CDR3 spells CASSLLRERSGELFF. CDR3 sequence (DNA): TGTGCCAGCAGCTTGCTGCGGGAGAGATCCGGGGAGCTGTTTTTT.

The V call is TRBV9, the J call TRBJ2-4; possibly TRBD1 for D (5 bases). CDR3 length equals 13 residues. Trimming stripped 4 bases from V and 5 bases from J, with 10 bases between. The germline V gene has CDR1 SGDLS and CDR2 YYNGEE. The DNA of the CDR3 is TGTGCCAGCAGCCCAACGACAGAAAACATTCAGTACTTC. It codes for CASSPTTENIQYF. Together with reference TRBV9 and TRBJ2-4, the CDR3 gives the full variable domain: DSGVTQTPKHLITATGQRVTLRCSPRSGDLSVYWYQQSLDQGLQFLIQYYNGEERAKGNILERFSAQQFPDLHSELNLSSLELGDSALYFCASSPTTENIQYFGAGTRLSVL.

This chain links TRBV18 with TRBJ2-7; 11 nucleotides agree with TRBD2. The CDR3 runs to 12 residues. Trimming at V came to 6 bases and at J to 5 bases, leaving 0 bases not matched to a gene. CDR1 and CDR2 (germline): KGHSH, LQKENI. CDR3 in amino acids: CASSTSGNEQYV. CDR3 in DNA: TGTGCCAGCTCGACTAGCGGGAACGAGCAGTACGTC.

The V call is TRBV27, the J call TRBJ2-5; the D gene is possibly TRBD2 (5 bases). Deletions cut 6 bases from V and 5 bases from J, with 16 bases between. Germline V CDR1 and CDR2: MNHEY, SMNVEV (reference sequence). The CDR3 spans 14 residues. DNA for the CDR3: TGTGCCAGCAGCCCCCGGAGCGGCTGGGAGACCCAGTACTTC. Translation: CASSPRSGWETQYF.

This chain uses TRBV13 with TRBJ2-7; the match to TRBD2 covers 15 bases. J was trimmed by 1 base and V by 4 bases; bases with no gene match: 11. The germline CDR1 and CDR2 sequences are PRHDT and FYEKMQ (reference sequence). This CDR3 is built from 19 residues. The chain's CDR3 is CASSSLPGLAGGPSYEQYF. CDR3 nucleotides: TGTGCCAGCAGCTCCTTACCCGGACTAGCGGGAGGGCCATCCTACGAGCAGTACTTC. Using reference TRBV13 and TRBJ2-7 for the parts outside the CDR3, the full variable domain is AAGVIQSPRHLIKEKRETATLKCYPIPRHDTVYWYQQGPGQDPQFLISFYEKMQSDKGSIPDRFSAQQFSDYHSELNMSSLELGDSALYFCASSSLPGLAGGPSYEQYFGPGTRLTVT.